These 21 T cell receptor beta chains were all obtained from the same sample, sequenced in a study of CD8+ T cells in alopecia areata. Extracted RNA was reverse transcribed into cDNA, the sequencing template. Clones were sequenced by immunoSEQ multiplex PCR, and TCRdb holds only the in-frame ones, with some missing. This sample yields about 150,000 clones, of which 40% to 60% are seen a single time; less than 20% belongs to the top ten. Here the sequenced sample was CD8+ T cells sorted from blood, taken at week 0. The receptors shown here come from a human donor with alopecia areata.

The DNA of the CDR3 is TGCGCCAGCAGCCAATCCCGGGACAGGGAGGATCAGTACTTC. It encodes CASSQSRDREDQYF. The chain uses TRBV4-3 and TRBJ2-7; 9 bases align to TRBD1. V shed 2 bases, J shed 10 bases, and the junction held 9 bases outside the gene matches. Germline V CDR1 and CDR2: LGHNA, YSLEER. CDR3 length: 14 amino acids.

CDR3 loop: CASSLGDSSYEQYF. The CDR3 nucleotides read TGTGCCAGCAGCTTGGGGGACAGCTCCTACGAGCAGTACTTC. The chain couples TRBV5-6 to TRBJ2-7, with TRBD1 identical over 7 bases. The CDR3 length is 14 residues. V shed 0 bases and J 0 bases; nucleotides not matched to a gene: 0. Germline V gene lookup returns CDR1 SGHDT and CDR2 YYEEEE.

The chain couples TRBV7-2 to TRBJ2-7; D possibly corresponds to TRBD1 (6 bases). This CDR3 is built from 14 residues. Trimming took 5 bases from V and 2 from J, leaving 13 bases between them. Germline-derived CDR1 and CDR2 are SGHTA and FQGNSA. CDR3 in DNA: TGTGCCAGCAGCCACGGGACAAGGACCTACGAGCAGTACTTC. It translates to CASSHGTRTYEQYF.

This clone has more than one count but fewer than ten. The V gene is TRBV13, the J gene TRBJ2-3; 7 nucleotides match TRBD1. V lost 5 bases and J lost 3; bases outside the gene matches: 11. The CDR3 has 16 amino acids. Germline CDR1 reads PRHDT; CDR2 reads FYEKMQ (reference sequence). In DNA form, the CDR3 reads TGTGCCAGCAGCGAACCTAAGGGGGCCAAAACAGATACGCAGTATTTT. Its translation: CASSEPKGAKTDTQYF.

V is TRBV28 and J is TRBJ1-2; TRBD1 aligns across 9 bases. The CDR3 sequence is 14 residues long. V lost 3 bases and J lost 2; bases outside the gene matches: 1. Germline V gene data show CDR1 as MDHEN and CDR2 as SYDVKM. The CDR3 DNA is TGTGCCAGCAGTTTGGGGACAGGGAACTATGGCTACACCTTC. Translated: CASSLGTGNYGYTF.

V and J are TRBV5-1 and TRBJ1-1; a possible D gene is TRBD1 (6 bases). V shed 6 bases and J shed 3 bases, with 12 bases lying between them. This CDR3 is 13 amino acids long. Germline CDR1 reads SGHRS; CDR2 reads YFSETQ. This CDR3 is CASTWGLDTEAFF. CDR3 nucleotide sequence: TGCGCCAGCACGTGGGGGCTTGACACTGAAGCTTTCTTT.

CDR3 coding DNA: TGTGCCAGCAGGCGGGGGGACTCCTACGAGCAGTACTTC. Protein sequence: CASRRGDSYEQYF. The rearrangement links TRBV7-9 to TRBJ2-7; 8 nucleotides agree with TRBD2. With V trimmed by 6 bases and J by 0 bases, 1 base remained unmatched. There are 13 residues in the CDR3. Germline V gene sequence: CDR1 SEHNR, CDR2 FQNEAQ (reference sequence).

This clone has more than one count but fewer than ten. This rearrangement joins TRBV27 to TRBJ2-7, with 9 positions matching TRBD1. The CDR3 is made up of 15 amino acids. Trimming removed 5 bases from V and 5 bases from J; junction bases left unmatched: 10. Germline V gene sequence: CDR1 MNHEY, CDR2 SMNVEV (reference sequence). CDR3 coding DNA: TGTGCCAGCAGTCACACCGGGACAGGGATCGACGAGCAGTACTTC. Encoded protein: CASSHTGTGIDEQYF.

Only a few counts were recorded for this clone. The gene calls are TRBV7-6 and TRBJ2-6; 7 bases align to TRBD1. The V and J ends lost 4 bases and 0 bases, in that order; junction bases with no gene match: 12. The germline CDR1 and CDR2 sequences are SGHVS and FNYEAQ. This CDR3 has 19 amino acids. The CDR3 spells CASSSQRQGAPSGANVLTF. CDR3 coding DNA: TGTGCCAGCAGCTCGCAAAGACAGGGAGCCCCCTCTGGGGCCAACGTCCTGACTTTC.

This chain connects TRBV7-9 to TRBJ2-4, with D possibly TRBD2 on 6 matching bases. V was trimmed by 4 bases and J by 5 bases, leaving 15 bases between them. CDR3 length equals 15 residues. CDR1 is SEHNR, CDR2 FQNEAQ, per germline (reference sequence). The CDR3 here is CASSSGGGAQNIQYF. For the CDR3, the DNA is TGTGCCAGCAGCTCCGGGGGTGGGGCCCAAAACATTCAGTACTTC.

As regards this clone: An end of the junction does not agree with germline; a read error may underlie this. J is TRBJ2-7 and V is TRBV12-5; no firm D call. The CDR3 length is 9 residues. CDR1 is LGHNT, CDR2 FRNRAP, per germline. CDR3 in DNA: TGTGCTAGTGGTTTGGTACCGCGATTC. Protein product: CASGLVPRF.

This chain uses TRBV30 with TRBJ2-5; TRBD2 agrees at 9 bases. Germline CDR1 GTSNPN, CDR2 SVGIG (reference sequence). This CDR3 spans 13 amino acids. V dropped 6 bases and J dropped 5; count of bases not matched to a gene: 7. The CDR3 DNA sequence: TGTGCCTGCAGAGCGGGGGGCCTGGAGACCCAGTACTTC. Amino acids: CACRAGGLETQYF.

The chain uses TRBV18 and TRBJ2-7; a weak D match, TRBD1 (6 bases). The CDR3 runs 14 residues. CDR1 KGHSH and CDR2 LQKENI come from the germline V gene. The V gene lost 2 bases and the J gene lost 6 bases, with 14 bases spanning the gap. CDR3 region: CASSPWNREGEQYF. The CDR3, as DNA: TGTGCCAGCTCACCATGGAACAGGGAAGGCGAGCAGTACTTC.

The genes are TRBV27 and TRBJ1-5; TRBD1 might be the D (6 bases). The germline V gene encodes CDR1 MNHEY and CDR2 SMNVEV (reference sequence). The CDR3 runs to 14 residues. V gave up 7 bases and J gave up 2 bases, with 12 bases separating them. As DNA, the CDR3 is TGTGCCAGCAAGTCGGGGGCCGGCAATCAGCCCCAGCATTTT. Protein: CASKSGAGNQPQHF.

CDR3 coding DNA: TGTGCCAGCAGCCCGACATCTGGGGCCAACGTCCTGACTTTC. It encodes CASSPTSGANVLTF. The chain employs TRBV27 and TRBJ2-6, with D hard to call. The CDR3 sequence is 14 residues long. V lost 6 bases and J 1 base, leaving 7 bases between the germline ends. Germline V gives CDR1 MNHEY, CDR2 SMNVEV (reference sequence).

The chain couples TRBV11-2 to TRBJ2-7; no reliable D call. The germline V and J ends were trimmed by 1 base and 6 bases, with 13 bases remaining between them. Germline values: CDR1 SGHAT, CDR2 FQNNGV. The CDR3 has 14 amino acids. Written as DNA, the CDR3 is TGTGCCAGCAGCTTAGCTGCAGGACCCCTCGAGCAGTACTTC. Residues: CASSLAAGPLEQYF.

The chain combines TRBV2 with TRBJ2-1; D is undetermined. This CDR3 has 12 amino acids. Germline CDR1 reads SNHLY; CDR2 reads FYNNEI. V lost 4 bases and J lost 7, with 8 bases in between. The CDR3: CASSVGRNEQFF. CDR3 DNA: TGTGCCAGCAGTGTTGGGCGGAATGAGCAGTTCTTC. The entire variable domain, with the rest obtained from reference TRBV2 and TRBJ2-1, is as follows: EPEVTQTPSHQVTQMGQEVILRCVPISNHLYFYWYRQILGQKVEFLVSFYNNEISEKSEIFDDQFSVERPDGSNFTLKIRSTKLEDSAMYFCASSVGRNEQFFGPGTRLTVL.

The chain employs TRBV27 and TRBJ1-6; possibly TRBD1 for D (5 bases). Germline CDR1 and CDR2: MNHEY and SMNVEV (reference sequence). V was shortened by 4 bases and J by 8 bases, with 15 bases between the two germline ends. The CDR3 spans 15 residues. CDR3 nucleotides: TGTGCCAGCAGTTCGGCGAGGGGTAGGGATTCACCCCTCCACTTT. Amino acids: CASSSARGRDSPLHF.

The genes are TRBV27 and TRBJ2-6; TRBD1 agrees at 10 bases. The germline CDR1 and CDR2 sequences are MNHEY and SMNVEV (reference sequence). CDR3 length: 17 residues. Trimming took 5 bases from V and 4 from J; bases not matched to a gene: 8. CDR3 in DNA: TGTGCCAGCAGTATAGACAGGGGGCCGGGAGGGGCCAACGTCCTGACTTTC. Protein sequence: CASSIDRGPGGANVLTF.

This chain connects TRBV5-1 to TRBJ2-3; no firm D call. CDR3 length: 14 amino acids. Germline V lookup: CDR1 SGHRS, CDR2 YFSETQ. V was cut by 2 bases and J by 2 bases, with 9 bases left in between. CDR3 nucleotide sequence: TGCGCCAGCAGCTTCGACCGGAACACAGATACGCAGTATTTT. It encodes CASSFDRNTDTQYF.

The CDR3 here is CASSIRVIESTDTQYF. The CDR3 DNA sequence: TGTGCCAGCAGCATCAGGGTTATAGAGAGCACAGATACGCAGTATTTT. The chain is built from TRBV7-8 and TRBJ2-3; D perhaps matches TRBD1 (5 bases). This CDR3 contains 16 residues. V lost 5 bases, J lost 0 bases, and 15 bases lay in between. CDR1 SGHVS and CDR2 FQNEAQ come from the germline V gene.